The T cell receptor (beta chain) under discussion was sequenced for a study of identical twins. Study-wide findings and caveats: Abundant cord blood beta clonotypes carried fewer insertions; memory repertoires showed none. Twins' surplus sharing was weaker for beta out-of-frame sequences.

Comments on this clonotype: Its cognate antigen is unknown.

Template switching added a universal primer site, and cDNA bore unique molecular identifiers. One entry per CDR3 protein results from TCRdb running MiXCR on the 5' RACE reads. The sample shows around 550,000 distinct CDR3 sequences, roughly 15% of them seen only once. The ends were cut back, 1 base at V and 7 bases at J, with 7 bases in the middle. The CDR3 runs to 12 residues. Germline V CDR1 and CDR2: KGHSH, LQKENI. These data were also reused for a study on yellow fever vaccine responses in identical twins. That work contributes: Reportedly, the T cell response mounted by twins to vaccine seemed partly convergent, partly personalized.

The sequence was collected from a young woman in good health. The sequenced material came from CD4+ T cells sorted from blood. The V gene is TRBV18, the J gene TRBJ1-1, with D perhaps matching TRBD1 (6 bases). The CDR3 nucleotides read TGTGCCAGCTCACCACGACAGGTTGAAGCTTTCTTT. Its translation: CASSPRQVEAFF. Supplemented by reference TRBV18 and TRBJ1-1, the full variable domain reads NAGVMQNPRHLVRRRGQEARLRCSPMKGHSHVYWYRQLPEEGLKFMVYLQKENIIDESGMPKERFSAEFPKEGPSILRIQQVVRGDSAAYFCASSPRQVEAFFGQGTRLTVV.